What follows are 32 T cell receptor beta chains derived from one specimen sequenced in a study of tumor and adjacent non-tumor tissue in lung cancer (dated by TCRdb to the late 2010s). RNA was isolated from bulk, unsorted tissue, and RNA quality was assessed with a NanoDrop ND-1000 and an Agilent 2100. Libraries were prepared through multiplex PCR. TCRdb names Illumina HiSeq 2500 as the instrument used. Following protocols modified from ARM-PCR, the researchers constructed TCRbeta libraries through three rounds of nested PCR with primers (Table S4). TCRdb's own reprocessing of the public reads used fastp at Q25 and MiXCR and kept productive beta chains. Every entry covers one CDR3 protein and lists the most common genes and DNA from its rows. The sample yields tens of thousands of distinct CDR3 sequences; less than 75% were counted once. The top ten clones comprise about 16% of the sample. The sample comprised lung tumor tissue. Every receptor here comes from a man in his sixties with non-small cell lung cancer.

As concerns this clonotype: The conserved phenylalanine or tryptophan normally closing the CDR3 is absent here, so this likely arose from a read error. The chain joins TRBV7-9 to TRBJ1-1; weak D call: TRBD1 (5 bases). This CDR3 spans 15 amino acids. V lost 1 base and J 1 base, leaving 10 bases between the germline ends. Germline V gene lookup returns CDR1 SEHNR and CDR2 FQNEAQ (reference sequence). In nucleotides, the CDR3 is TGTGCCAGCAGCTTAGTCGCAGGGCCGAACACTGAAGCTTTCTCT. Residues: CASSLVAGPNTEAFS.

A note on this clonotype: Given a much more abundant clone one base away, this may be a read error. CDR3 in DNA: TGTGCCAGCAGCCTTACAGTCAATGAGCAGTTCTTC. Protein sequence: CASSLTVNEQFF. This chain connects TRBV6-2 or TRBV6-3 to TRBJ2-1; no clear D gene. Germline V gives CDR1 MNHEY, CDR2 SVGEGT. This CDR3 contains 12 residues. V dropped 6 bases and J dropped 6 bases, with 9 bases sitting between them.

This clonotype was recorded at least ten times. CDR3 amino acids: CASSLIQGYYVEQYF. Written as DNA, the CDR3 is TGTGCCAGCAGCTTAATCCAGGGTTATTATGTGGAGCAGTACTTC. The gene calls are TRBV11-2 and TRBJ2-7; possibly TRBD1 for D (5 bases). CDR3 length: 15 residues. V was trimmed by 2 bases and J by 7 bases, leaving 18 bases between them. The germline gives CDR1 SGHAT, CDR2 FQNNGV.

With regard to this clonotype: One junction end disagrees with the germline gene, perhaps due to a read error. J is TRBJ2-3 and V is TRBV29-1; 8 nucleotides line up with TRBD2. This CDR3 is 17 amino acids long. CDR1 SQVTM and CDR2 ANQGSEA come from the germline V gene. This CDR3 is CSVEDPWGLVGTDTQYF. In nucleotides, the CDR3 is TGCAGTGTTGAAGATCCGTGGGGACTAGTCGGAACAGATACGCAGTATTTT.

This clonotype is a singleton in its sample. The junction shows a germline mismatch at one end, possibly a read error. The chain carries TRBV6-6 and TRBJ2-3, with D possibly TRBD2 on 6 matching bases. Germline V gives CDR1 MNHNY, CDR2 SVGAGI (reference sequence). The CDR3 has 17 residues. DNA for the CDR3: TGTCCCAGCAGTTACGGGGAGGACAATTTCTACACAGATAGGCAGTATTTT. Translating it yields CPSSYGEDNFYTDRQYF.

This clonotype was found a few times. The junction shows a germline mismatch at one end, possibly a read error. J is TRBJ2-5 and V is TRBV5-1; TRBD2 aligns across 9 bases. This CDR3 is built from 16 residues. CDR1 SGHRS and CDR2 YFSETQ come from the germline V gene. CDR3 in DNA: TGCGCCAGCAGCTCCCGTGCGGGAGGGTTACAAGAGGCCCAGTACTTC. Its translation is CASSSRAGGLQEAQYF.

The J gene is TRBJ2-4, the V gene TRBV12-3 or TRBV12-4; TRBD1 is a possible D gene (6 bases). This CDR3 is built from 16 residues. V was shortened by 6 bases and J by 8 bases, with 23 bases between the two germline ends. DNA of the CDR3: TGTGCCAGCAGCTCTGGACAGTGGGCGCAAAGGGACATTCAGTACTTC. Amino acid sequence: CASSSGQWAQRDIQYF.

On this clonotype: Germline is not matched at one junction end, which may reflect a read error. The chain has TRBV13 and TRBJ2-5; 9 bases align to TRBD2. The CDR3 loop spans 15 amino acids. Germline lookup yields CDR1 PRHDT and CDR2 FYEKMQ (reference sequence). In DNA, the CDR3 is TGTGCCAGCAGCTTAGTGTTAGCGGGAGTGGAGACCCAGTATTTC. Its protein is CASSLVLAGVETQYF.

Concerning this clonotype: Given the absence of the conserved phenylalanine or tryptophan at the CDR3 end, a read error is likely. The gene calls are TRBV29-1 and TRBJ1-1; D remains unclear. V dropped 7 bases and J dropped 7 bases, with 13 bases sitting between them. The CDR3 runs to 11 residues. Germline loops: CDR1 SQVTM, CDR2 ANQGSEA. Here the CDR3 reads CSDSPRLEAFI. For the CDR3, the DNA is TGCAGCGACTCCCCCAGGCTTGAAGCTTTCATT.

This clonotype was counted ten times or more. The V gene is TRBV6-6, the J gene TRBJ1-1; no firm D call. Trimming removed 0 bases from V and 5 bases from J, with 13 bases in between. This CDR3 region has 15 residues. The germline V gene encodes CDR1 MNHNY and CDR2 SVGAGI (reference sequence). CDR3 DNA: TGTGCCAGCAGTTACTCAGCTCCCACGGGAACTGAAGCTTTCTTT. Protein: CASSYSAPTGTEAFF.

Remarks on this clonotype: At one boundary the junction diverges from the germline segment, which might be a read error. This chain links TRBV4-3 with TRBJ2-1, with a possible D match to TRBD2 (6 bases). This CDR3 region has 14 residues. CDR1 LGHNA and CDR2 YSLEER come from the germline V gene. CDR3 sequence: CASSHLAVGDEQFF. The CDR3 coding sequence is TGCGCCAGCAGCCATTTAGCGGTTGGGGATGAACAGTTCTTC.

This clonotype was counted many times. The chain uses TRBV29-1 and TRBJ1-1; the match to TRBD1 covers 8 bases. The ends lost 4 bases at V and 11 bases at J; junction bases unmatched: 6. Germline CDR1 reads SQVTM; CDR2 reads ANQGSEA. This CDR3 region has 11 residues. The CDR3 region is CSVGGGQVAFF. The DNA of the CDR3 is TGCAGCGTTGGAGGGGGACAGGTTGCTTTCTTT.

Comments on this clonotype: At one of its ends the junction is not consistent with the germline gene, which may arise from a read error. V and J are TRBV15 and TRBJ2-2, with D possibly matching TRBD2 (5 bases). CDR1 is LNHNV and CDR2 is YYDKDF in the germline V gene (reference sequence). The CDR3 loop spans 16 amino acids. The CDR3 nucleotides are TGTGCCACCAACAGAAGGCGGTTGGCAGTTACCGGGGAGCTATTTTTT. Translated, it gives CATNRRRLAVTGELFF.

By its share, this clonotype is medium-sized (0.01 to 0.1%). The chain employs TRBV5-4 and TRBJ2-1; D unresolved. The CDR3 runs to 11 residues. CDR1 and CDR2 (germline): SGHNT, YYREEE (reference sequence). Trimming took 4 bases from V and 5 from J, leaving 4 bases between them. Here the CDR3 reads CASSVNNEQFF. The CDR3 DNA sequence: TGTGCCAGCAGCGTAAACAATGAGCAGTTCTTC. Supplemented by reference TRBV5-4 and TRBJ2-1, the full variable domain reads ETGVTQSPTHLIKTRGQQVTLRCSSQSGHNTVSWYQQALGQGPQFIFQYYREEENGRGNFPPRFSGLQFPNYSSELNVNALELDDSALYLCASSVNNEQFFGPGTRLTVL.

This clonotype was seen only once. One end of the junction is discordant with germline, which a read error may explain. The rearrangement links TRBV5-1 to TRBJ2-1; D is possibly TRBD1 or TRBD2 (5 bases each). CDR1 is SGHRS, CDR2 YFSETQ, per germline. The CDR3 runs 13 residues. Here the CDR3 DNA reads TGCGCCAACAGCTTTGAGGGGCTACATGAGCAGTTCTTC. Its translation: CANSFEGLHEQFF.

A note on this clonotype: Given the absence of the conserved phenylalanine or tryptophan at the CDR3 end, a read error is likely. V is TRBV11-1 and J is TRBJ2-1, with 7 bases matching TRBD2. This CDR3 region has 16 residues. With 2 bases clipped from V and 6 bases from J, the junction kept 10 bases outside the gene matches. Per germline, CDR1 SGHAT and CDR2 FQDESV (reference sequence). In DNA, the CDR3 is TGTGCCAGCAGCTTAAATGTAGTGCGGGGGATCAATGAGCAGTTCCTC. As protein: CASSLNVVRGINEQFL.

Worth noting for this clonotype: A much bigger clone sits one base away, suggesting this may be a read error. Lacking the conserved final phenylalanine or tryptophan, this CDR3 likely reflects a read error. The chain recombines TRBV11-1 with TRBJ1-3, with a possible D match to TRBD1 (5 bases). This CDR3 region has 15 residues. Trimming left V 5 bases short and J 2 bases short, with 13 bases between. Germline-derived CDR1 and CDR2 are SGHAT and FQDESV (reference sequence). CDR3 bases: TGTGCCAGCAGCCGAACCAGGGACCCTGGAAACACCATATATTTA. Translating gives CASSRTRDPGNTIYL.

In regard to this clonotype: The conserved closing phenylalanine or tryptophan is absent in this CDR3, likely reflecting a read error. The gene calls are TRBV5-1 and TRBJ2-7; 10 nucleotides line up with TRBD1. CDR3 size: 16 residues. Germline CDR1 is SGHRS and CDR2 is YFSETQ. As DNA, the CDR3 is TGCGCCAGCAGCTCAGACAGGGGGCGCCTCTCCTACGAACAGTACTCC. Its protein is CASSSDRGRLSYEQYS.

The chain joins TRBV29-1 to TRBJ2-3; no clear D gene. Germline V gene data show CDR1 as SQVTM and CDR2 as ANQGSEA. V was trimmed by 3 bases and J by 3 bases, leaving 13 bases between them. This CDR3 has 14 residues. CDR3 sequence: CSVEIGYGTDTQYF. For the CDR3, the DNA is TGCAGCGTTGAGATAGGGTATGGGACAGATACGCAGTATTTT.

For this clonotype: This CDR3 fails to terminate in the conserved phenylalanine or tryptophan, so it likely reflects a read error. The rearrangement links TRBV20-1 to TRBJ2-7; D gene ambiguous. V lost 5 bases, J lost 2 bases, and 16 bases lay in between. The germline CDR1 and CDR2 sequences are DFQATT and SNEGSKA (reference sequence). CDR3 length equals 14 residues. The CDR3 sequence is CSARLQGRTYEQYS. CDR3 nucleotide sequence: TGCAGTGCTCGACTTCAAGGACGTACCTACGAGCAGTACTCC.

As to this clonotype: Its ends do not fully match the called genes, so a read error is possible. The genes are TRBV11-2 and TRBJ2-3; no clear D. Germline V gene lookup returns CDR1 SGHAT and CDR2 FQNNGV. The CDR3 spans 13 residues. CDR3 nucleotide sequence: TGTGCCACCAGTTTCGCCAGCACAGATAAGCAGTATTTT. The encoded protein is CATSFASTDKQYF.

In this sample, this clonotype is medium-sized. The gene calls are TRBV6-1 and TRBJ2-7; TRBD2 is a possible D gene (6 bases). The CDR3 consists of 17 residues. CDR1 and CDR2 from the germline V gene are MNHNS and SASEGT. Between the trimmed V and J ends, which lost 7 bases and 0 bases, there was a span of 22 bases. The CDR3 bases are TGTGCCAGCACCCCAGTTCGGGCGGGAAAAAGCTCCTACGAGCAGTACTTC. This translates into CASTPVRAGKSSYEQYF.

With respect to this clonotype: Just one base apart from a much larger clone, this may be a read error. Likely a read error: the CDR3 ends without its conserved phenylalanine or tryptophan. This rearrangement joins TRBV20-1 to TRBJ1-4, with D tentatively TRBD1 (5 bases). The V gene's germline CDR1 is DFQATT and CDR2 SNEGSKA (reference sequence). V lost 3 bases, J lost 5 bases, and 13 bases lay in between. The length of the CDR3 is 14 residues. The CDR3, as DNA: TGCAGTGCTAGGGAGGGACTGGGAAATGAAAAACTGTTTTAT. Translating it yields CSAREGLGNEKLFY.

V and J are TRBV7-3 and TRBJ2-1, with D possibly called TRBD1 or TRBD2 (5 bases each). Trimming shortened V by 4 bases and J by 9 bases, and 16 bases separated the two germline ends. The CDR3 consists of 14 residues. Germline-derived CDR1 and CDR2 are SGHTA and FQGTGA. This CDR3 is CASSSWAGSREQFF. DNA for the CDR3: TGTGCCAGCAGCTCTTGGGCAGGGAGCCGTGAGCAGTTCTTC.

A note on this clonotype: The junction departs from the called germline gene at one end, perhaps through a read error. The genes are TRBV28 and TRBJ1-1, with D unclear. The CDR3 is 15 residues long. The germline V gene has CDR1 MDHEN and CDR2 SYDVKM. The CDR3 reads CASSLFRRKNTEAFF. In DNA form, the CDR3 reads TGTGCTAGCAGTTTATTTCGGCGGAAGAACACTGAAGCTTTCTTT. The entire variable domain, with the rest obtained from reference TRBV28 and TRBJ1-1, is as follows: DVKVTQSSRYLVKRTGEKVFLECVQDMDHENMFWYRQDPGLGLRLIYFSYDVKMKEKGDIPEGYSVSREKKERFSLILESASTNQTSMYLCASSLFRRKNTEAFFGQGTRLTVV.

In its sample, this clonotype was seen many times. The V and J genes are TRBV12-3 or TRBV12-4 and TRBJ1-2; D remains unclear. This CDR3 contains 13 residues. The V and J ends lost 4 bases and 1 base respectively, with 7 bases between them. The CDR3 DNA reads TGTGCCAGCAGTTCCCTGGTTAACTATGGCTACACCTTC. It translates to CASSSLVNYGYTF.

As concerns this clonotype: A read error is possible here, since a much larger clone lies one base away. The rearrangement uses TRBV20-1 and TRBJ2-3; D is undetermined. The end of the DNA fits TRBJ1-5 better, so the J call may be wrong. Germline assignment: CDR1 DFQATT and CDR2 SNEGSKA (reference sequence). The CDR3 extends over 11 amino acids. Here the CDR3 DNA reads TGCAGTGCTAGAGTTGGGGATACGCAGCATTTT. Its translation: CSARVGDTQHF.

This clonotype showed up just a few times. The chain has TRBV28 and TRBJ2-6; no definite D call. V gave up 5 bases and J gave up 0 bases, with 14 bases separating them. This CDR3 comprises 17 residues. Germline V gene lookup returns CDR1 MDHEN and CDR2 SYDVKM. DNA of the CDR3: TGTGCCAGCAGTCCCCGAAGTTTGGTCTCTGGGGCCAACGTCCTGACTTTC. Translated: CASSPRSLVSGANVLTF.

A word on this clonotype: One end of the junction varies from germline; a read error may be responsible. The chain combines TRBV6-6 with TRBJ1-1; tentatively, D is TRBD1 (5 bases). Germline V CDR1 and CDR2: MNHNY, SVGAGI (reference sequence). This CDR3 has 14 residues. The CDR3 spells CASRTGTGGTEAFF. In DNA form, the CDR3 reads TGTGCTAGCAGAACCGGGACGGGGGGCACTGAAGCTTTCTTT.

The sample holds many counts of this clonotype. A much larger clone lies one base from this, so it may be a read error. The chain has TRBV29-1 and TRBJ2-1; D remains unclear. This CDR3 region has 12 residues. The germline V gene has CDR1 SQVTM and CDR2 ANQGSEA. The CDR3 sequence: CSVGLMGNEQSF. The CDR3 DNA is TGCAGCGTTGGCCTTATGGGCAATGAGCAGTCCTTC.

This clonotype showed up just a few times. The V and J genes are TRBV19 and TRBJ1-5, with D possibly being TRBD1 (6 bases). The CDR3 is 14 amino acids. Trimming took off 5 bases at V and 6 bases at J, with 14 bases between the two ends. The germline V gene encodes CDR1 LNHDA and CDR2 SQIVND (reference sequence). The CDR3 DNA follows: TGTGCCAGTAGTCTGGGGGGCGCGGGTCAGCCCCAGCATTTT. Protein product: CASSLGGAGQPQHF. Looking up the rest from reference TRBV19 and TRBJ1-5 gives the full variable domain: DGGITQSPKYLFRKEGQNVTLSCEQNLNHDAMYWYRQDPGQGLRLIYYSQIVNDFQKGDIAEGYSVSREKKESFPLTVTSAQKNPTAFYLCASSLGGAGQPQHFGDGTRLSIL.

Many counts were recorded for this clonotype. The chain links TRBV6-5 to TRBJ2-2, with D unresolved. This CDR3 has 14 amino acids. CDR1 is MNHEY, CDR2 SVGAGI, per germline. V gave up 5 bases and J gave up 0 bases, with 7 bases separating them. The CDR3 region is CASSTPPNTGELFF. The CDR3 nucleotides are TGTGCCAGCAGTACCCCCCCGAACACCGGGGAGCTGTTTTTT.